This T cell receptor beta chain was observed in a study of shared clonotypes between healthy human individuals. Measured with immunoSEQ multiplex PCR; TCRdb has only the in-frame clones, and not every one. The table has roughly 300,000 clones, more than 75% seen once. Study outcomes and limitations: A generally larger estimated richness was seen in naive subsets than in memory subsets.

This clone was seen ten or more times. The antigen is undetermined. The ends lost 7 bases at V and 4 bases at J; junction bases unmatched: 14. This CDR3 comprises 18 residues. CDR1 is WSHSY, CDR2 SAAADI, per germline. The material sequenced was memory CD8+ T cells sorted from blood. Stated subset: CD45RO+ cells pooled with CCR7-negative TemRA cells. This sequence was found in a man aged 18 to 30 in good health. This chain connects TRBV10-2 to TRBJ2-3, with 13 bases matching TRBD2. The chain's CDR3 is CASTLGLAGLLGADTQYF. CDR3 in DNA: TGCGCCAGCACCCTGGGACTAGCGGGACTCCTCGGGGCAGATACGCAGTATTTT.